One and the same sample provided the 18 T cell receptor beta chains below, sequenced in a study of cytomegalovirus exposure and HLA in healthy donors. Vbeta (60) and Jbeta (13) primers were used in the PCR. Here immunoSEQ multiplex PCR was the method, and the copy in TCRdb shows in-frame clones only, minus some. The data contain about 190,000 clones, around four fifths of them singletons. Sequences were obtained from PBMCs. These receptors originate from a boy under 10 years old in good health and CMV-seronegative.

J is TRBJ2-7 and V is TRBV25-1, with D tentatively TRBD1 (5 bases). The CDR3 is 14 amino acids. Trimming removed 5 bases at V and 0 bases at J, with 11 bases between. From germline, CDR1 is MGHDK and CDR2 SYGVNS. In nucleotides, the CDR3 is TGTGCCAGCAGTCAGGACATGGGCTCCTACGAGCAGTACTTC. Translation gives CASSQDMGSYEQYF.

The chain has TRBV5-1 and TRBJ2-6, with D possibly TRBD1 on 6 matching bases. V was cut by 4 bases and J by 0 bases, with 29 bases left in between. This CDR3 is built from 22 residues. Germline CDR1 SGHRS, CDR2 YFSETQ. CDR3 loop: CASSRDIVFEGGFLSGANVLTF. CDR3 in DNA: TGCGCCAGCAGCCGTGACATAGTTTTCGAAGGGGGTTTCCTCTCTGGGGCCAACGTCCTGACTTTC.

The CDR3 nucleotides read TGTGCCAGCACCCTAGGTTCATCCTACGAGCAGTACTTC. Translated, it gives CASTLGSSYEQYF. The rearrangement links TRBV6-6 to TRBJ2-7; D is uncertain. The V gene lost 7 bases and the J gene lost 1 base, with 11 bases spanning the gap. The CDR3 has 13 amino acids. The germline gives CDR1 MNHNY, CDR2 SVGAGI (reference sequence).

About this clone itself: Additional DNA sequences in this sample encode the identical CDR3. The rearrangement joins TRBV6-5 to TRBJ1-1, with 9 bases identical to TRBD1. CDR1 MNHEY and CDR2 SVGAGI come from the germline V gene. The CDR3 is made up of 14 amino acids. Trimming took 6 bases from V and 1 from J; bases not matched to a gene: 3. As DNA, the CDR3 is TGTGCCAGCAGCCTGGGACAGGGGAACACTGAAGCTTTCTTT. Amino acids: CASSLGQGNTEAFF.

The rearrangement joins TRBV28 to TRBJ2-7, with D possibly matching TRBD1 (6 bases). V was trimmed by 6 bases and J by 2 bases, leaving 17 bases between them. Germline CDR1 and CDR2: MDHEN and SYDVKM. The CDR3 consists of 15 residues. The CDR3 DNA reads TGTGCCAGCAGGCCCTCCCCCAGGGGAACCTACGAGCAGTACGTC. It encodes CASRPSPRGTYEQYV.

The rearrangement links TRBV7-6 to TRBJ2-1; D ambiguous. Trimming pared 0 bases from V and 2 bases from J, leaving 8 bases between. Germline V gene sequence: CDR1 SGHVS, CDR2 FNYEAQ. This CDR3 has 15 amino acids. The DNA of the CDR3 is TGTGCCAGCAGCTTAGCGTCCAGTACCTACAATGAGCAGTTCTTC. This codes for CASSLASSTYNEQFF.

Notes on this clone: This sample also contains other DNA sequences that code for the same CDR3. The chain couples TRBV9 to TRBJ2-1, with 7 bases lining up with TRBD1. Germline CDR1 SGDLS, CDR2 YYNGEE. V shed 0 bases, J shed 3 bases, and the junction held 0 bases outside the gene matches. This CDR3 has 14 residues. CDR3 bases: TGTGCCAGCAGCGTAGGACAGGGCTACAATGAGCAGTTCTTC. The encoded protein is CASSVGQGYNEQFF.

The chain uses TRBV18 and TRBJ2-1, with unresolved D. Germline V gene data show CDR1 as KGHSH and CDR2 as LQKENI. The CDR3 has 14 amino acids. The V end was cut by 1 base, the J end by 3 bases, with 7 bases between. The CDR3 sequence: CASSPRQDYNEQFF. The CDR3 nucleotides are TGTGCCAGCTCACCACGACAAGACTACAATGAGCAGTTCTTC.

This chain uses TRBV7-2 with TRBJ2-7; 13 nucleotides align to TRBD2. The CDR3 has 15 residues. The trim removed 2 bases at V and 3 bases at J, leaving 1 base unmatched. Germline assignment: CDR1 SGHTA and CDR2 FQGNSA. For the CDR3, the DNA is TGTGCCAGCAGCTTACGACTAGCGGGAGGCTACGAGCAGTACTTC. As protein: CASSLRLAGGYEQYF.

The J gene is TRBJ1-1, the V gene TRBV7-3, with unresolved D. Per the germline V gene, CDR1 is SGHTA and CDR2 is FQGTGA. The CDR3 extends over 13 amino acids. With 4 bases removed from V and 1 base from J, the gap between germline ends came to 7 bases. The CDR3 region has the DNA TGTGCCAGCAGCTACGGTCCGAACACTGAAGCTTTCTTT. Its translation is CASSYGPNTEAFF.

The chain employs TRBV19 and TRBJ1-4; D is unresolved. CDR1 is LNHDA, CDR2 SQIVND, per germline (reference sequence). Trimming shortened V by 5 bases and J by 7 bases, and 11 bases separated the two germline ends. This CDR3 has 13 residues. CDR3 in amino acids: CASSLTEAEKLFF. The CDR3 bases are TGTGCCAGTAGTCTTACCGAGGCTGAAAAACTGTTTTTT.

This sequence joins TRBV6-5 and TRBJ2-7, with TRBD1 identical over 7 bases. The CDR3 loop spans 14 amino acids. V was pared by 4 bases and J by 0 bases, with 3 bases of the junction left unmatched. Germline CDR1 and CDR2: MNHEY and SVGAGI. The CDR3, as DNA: TGTGCCAGCAGTTTATCAGGGGGCTCCTACGAGCAGTACTTC. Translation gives CASSLSGGSYEQYF.

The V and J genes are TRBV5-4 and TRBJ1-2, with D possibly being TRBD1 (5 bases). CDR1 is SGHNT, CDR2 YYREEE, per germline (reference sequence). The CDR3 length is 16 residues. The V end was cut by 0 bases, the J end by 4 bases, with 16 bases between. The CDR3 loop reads CASSLAGGASLYGYTF. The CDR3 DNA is TGTGCCAGCAGCTTGGCCGGTGGGGCCAGCCTCTATGGCTACACCTTC.

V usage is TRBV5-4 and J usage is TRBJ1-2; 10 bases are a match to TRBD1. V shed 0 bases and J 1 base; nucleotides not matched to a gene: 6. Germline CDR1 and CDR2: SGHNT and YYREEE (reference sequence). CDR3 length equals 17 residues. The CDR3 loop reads CASSLGQGAYNNYGYTF. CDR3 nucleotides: TGTGCCAGCAGCTTGGGACAGGGGGCTTACAATAACTATGGCTACACCTTC.

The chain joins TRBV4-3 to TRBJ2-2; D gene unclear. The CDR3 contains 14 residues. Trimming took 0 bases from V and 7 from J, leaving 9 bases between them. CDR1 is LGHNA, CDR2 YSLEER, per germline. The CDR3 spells CASSQDTVGGELFF. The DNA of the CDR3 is TGCGCCAGCAGCCAAGATACGGTTGGCGGGGAGCTGTTTTTT.

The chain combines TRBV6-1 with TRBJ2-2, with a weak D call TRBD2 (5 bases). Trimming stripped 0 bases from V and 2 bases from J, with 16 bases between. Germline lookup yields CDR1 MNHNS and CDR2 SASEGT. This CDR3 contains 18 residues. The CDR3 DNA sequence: TGTGCCAGCAGTGAAGCATGGGTTGTAGGGAGCAACACCGGGGAGCTGTTTTTT. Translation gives CASSEAWVVGSNTGELFF.

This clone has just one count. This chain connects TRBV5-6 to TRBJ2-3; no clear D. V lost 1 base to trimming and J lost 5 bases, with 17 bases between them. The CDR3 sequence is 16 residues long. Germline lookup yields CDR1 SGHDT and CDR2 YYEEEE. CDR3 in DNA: TGTGCCAGCAGCTTGAATATTTGGCTCCCCCAAGATACGCAGTATTTT. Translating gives CASSLNIWLPQDTQYF.

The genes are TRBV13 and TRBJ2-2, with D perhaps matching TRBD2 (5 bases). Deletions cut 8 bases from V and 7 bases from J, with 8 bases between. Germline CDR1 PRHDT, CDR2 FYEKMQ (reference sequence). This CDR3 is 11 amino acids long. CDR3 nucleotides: TGTGCCAGCGCAGAGGGCGGGGAGCTGTTTTTT. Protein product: CASAEGGELFF.